This T cell receptor beta chain was profiled in a study of T cell changes during pregnancy in multiple sclerosis. The CDR3 length is 14 residues. The V end lost 0 bases, the J end lost 6 bases, and 9 bases lay between the germline ends. Germline V gene lookup returns CDR1 SGHKS and CDR2 YYEKEE (reference sequence). Generated by immunoSEQ multiplex PCR, the TCRdb table keeps only in-frame clones and is missing some. The top ten clones hold about 1.5% of a sample with about 72,000 clones, 90% to 95% of them seen once. The chain joins TRBV5-5 to TRBJ2-2; D possibly corresponds to TRBD1 (6 bases). The sample here was peripheral blood, taken in the first trimester of pregnancy. This TCR came from a female donor in good health, enrolled as a control in a pregnancy study. The CDR3 sequence: CASSLDREAGELFF. The CDR3 coding sequence is TGTGCCAGCAGCTTGGACAGGGAAGCCGGGGAGCTGTTTTTT.